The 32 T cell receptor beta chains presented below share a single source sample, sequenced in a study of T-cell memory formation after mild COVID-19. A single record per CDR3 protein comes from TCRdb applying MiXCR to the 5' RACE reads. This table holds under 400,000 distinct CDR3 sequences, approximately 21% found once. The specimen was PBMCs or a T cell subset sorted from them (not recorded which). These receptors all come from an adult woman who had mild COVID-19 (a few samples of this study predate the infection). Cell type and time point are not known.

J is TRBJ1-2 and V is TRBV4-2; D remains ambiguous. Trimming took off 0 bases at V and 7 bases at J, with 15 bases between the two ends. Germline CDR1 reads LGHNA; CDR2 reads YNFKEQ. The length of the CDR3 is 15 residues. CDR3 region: CASSQDVTVGSGYTF. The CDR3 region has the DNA TGTGCCAGCAGCCAAGATGTTACAGTTGGAAGTGGCTACACCTTC.

In DNA, the CDR3 is TGCGCCAGCAGCCCCCTCCCAGTCGGTTCGTCCTACGAGCAGTACTTC. Its translation: CASSPLPVGSSYEQYF. This chain joins TRBV5-1 and TRBJ2-7; D not resolved. The CDR3 length is 16 residues. The V end lost 4 bases, the J end lost 1 base, and 18 bases lay between the germline ends. The V gene's germline CDR1 is SGHRS and CDR2 YFSETQ. Looking up the rest from reference TRBV5-1 and TRBJ2-7 gives the full variable domain: KAGVTQTPRYLIKTRGQQVTLSCSPISGHRSVSWYQQTPGQGLQFLFEYFSETQRNKGNFPGRFSGRQFSNSRSEMNVSTLELGDSALYLCASSPLPVGSSYEQYFGPGTRLTVT.

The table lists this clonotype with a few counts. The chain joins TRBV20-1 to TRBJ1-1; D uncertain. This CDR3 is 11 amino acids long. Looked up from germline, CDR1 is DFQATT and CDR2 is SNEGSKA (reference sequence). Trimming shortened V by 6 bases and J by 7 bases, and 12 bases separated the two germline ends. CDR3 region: CSAPTYFEAFF. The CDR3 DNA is TGCAGTGCCCCGACCTACTTTGAAGCTTTCTTT.

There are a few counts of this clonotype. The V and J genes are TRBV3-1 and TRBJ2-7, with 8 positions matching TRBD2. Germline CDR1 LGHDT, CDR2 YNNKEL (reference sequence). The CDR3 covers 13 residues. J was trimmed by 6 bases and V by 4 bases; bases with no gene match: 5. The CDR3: CASSPDLAGEQYF. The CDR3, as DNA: TGTGCCAGCAGCCCGGACCTAGCGGGCGAGCAGTACTTC.

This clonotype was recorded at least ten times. The CDR3 loop reads CATSSRDGTYNEQFF. The DNA of the CDR3 is TGTGCCACCAGTTCCCGGGACGGAACCTACAATGAGCAGTTCTTC. The gene calls are TRBV24-1 and TRBJ2-1, with D perhaps assigned TRBD1 or TRBD2 (5 bases each). The CDR3 has 15 amino acids. In germline, CDR1 is KGHDR, CDR2 SFDVKD. V shed 6 bases and J shed 2 bases, with 13 bases lying between them.

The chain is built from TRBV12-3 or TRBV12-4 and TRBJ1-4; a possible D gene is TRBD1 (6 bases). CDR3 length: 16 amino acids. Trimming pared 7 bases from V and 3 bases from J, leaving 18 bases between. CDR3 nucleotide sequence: TGTGCCAGCACCGTCGGCTACAGGGTAGCTAATGAAAAACTGTTTTTT. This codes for CASTVGYRVANEKLFF.

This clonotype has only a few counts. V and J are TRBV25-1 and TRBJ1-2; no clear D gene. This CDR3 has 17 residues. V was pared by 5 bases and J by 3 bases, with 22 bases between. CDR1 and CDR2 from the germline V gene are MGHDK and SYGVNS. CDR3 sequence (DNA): TGTGCCAGCAGTCCCCAAATAGTGGACGAAGGCTACTATGGCTACACCTTC. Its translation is CASSPQIVDEGYYGYTF.

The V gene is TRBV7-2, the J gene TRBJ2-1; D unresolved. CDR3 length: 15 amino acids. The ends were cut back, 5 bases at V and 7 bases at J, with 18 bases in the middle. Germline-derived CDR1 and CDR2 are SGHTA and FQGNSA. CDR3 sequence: CASSPQRYLRNEQFF. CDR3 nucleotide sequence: TGTGCCAGCAGCCCTCAACGGTACTTAAGGAATGAGCAGTTCTTC.

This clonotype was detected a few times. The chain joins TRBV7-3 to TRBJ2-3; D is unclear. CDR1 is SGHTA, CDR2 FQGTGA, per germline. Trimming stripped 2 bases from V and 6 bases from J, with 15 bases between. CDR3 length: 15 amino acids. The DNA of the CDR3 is TGTGCCAGCAGCTTACCGGAATTTTCTATGGATACGCAGTATTTT. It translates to CASSLPEFSMDTQYF.

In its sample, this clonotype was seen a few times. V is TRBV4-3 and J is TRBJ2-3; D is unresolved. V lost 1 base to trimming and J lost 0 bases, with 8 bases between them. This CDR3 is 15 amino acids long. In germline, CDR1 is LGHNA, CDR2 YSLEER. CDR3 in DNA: TGCGCCAGCAGCCAAGTTAGTTATAGCACAGATACGCAGTATTTT. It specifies CASSQVSYSTDTQYF.

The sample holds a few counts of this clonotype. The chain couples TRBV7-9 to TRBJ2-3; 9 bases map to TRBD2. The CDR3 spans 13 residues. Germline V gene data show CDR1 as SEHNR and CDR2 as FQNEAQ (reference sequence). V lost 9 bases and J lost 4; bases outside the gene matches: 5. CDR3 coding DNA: TGTGCCAGTTTAGCGGGAGACGCAGATACGCAGTATTTT. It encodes CASLAGDADTQYF.

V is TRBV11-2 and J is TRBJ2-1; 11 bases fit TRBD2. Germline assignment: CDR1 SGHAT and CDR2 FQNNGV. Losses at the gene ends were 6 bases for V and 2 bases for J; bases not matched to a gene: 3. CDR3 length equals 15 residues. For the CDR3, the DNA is TGTGCCAGCAGGCATAGCGGGAGGGCCTACAATGAGCAGTTCTTC. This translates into CASRHSGRAYNEQFF. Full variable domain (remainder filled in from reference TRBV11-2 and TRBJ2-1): EAGVAQSPRYKIIEKRQSVAFWCNPISGHATLYWYQQILGQGPKLLIQFQNNGVVDDSQLPKDRFSAERLKGVDSTLKIQPAKLEDSAVYLCASRHSGRAYNEQFFGPGTRLTVL.

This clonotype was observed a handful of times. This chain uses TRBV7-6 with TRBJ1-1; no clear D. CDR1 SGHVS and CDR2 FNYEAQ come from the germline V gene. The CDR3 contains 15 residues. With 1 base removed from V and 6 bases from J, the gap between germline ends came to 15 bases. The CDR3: CASSLVDTRGSEAFF. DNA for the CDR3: TGTGCCAGCAGCTTAGTCGACACCCGCGGGTCTGAAGCTTTCTTT. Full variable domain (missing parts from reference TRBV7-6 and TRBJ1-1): GAGVSQSPRYKVTKRGQDVALRCDPISGHVSLYWYRQALGQGPEFLTYFNYEAQQDKSGLPNDRFSAERPEGSISTLTIQRTEQRDSAMYRCASSLVDTRGSEAFFGQGTRLTVV.

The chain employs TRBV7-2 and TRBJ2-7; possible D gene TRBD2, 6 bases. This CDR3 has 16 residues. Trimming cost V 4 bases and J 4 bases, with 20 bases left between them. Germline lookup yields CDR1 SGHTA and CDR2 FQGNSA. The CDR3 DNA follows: TGTGCCAGCAGCTCCGTTGGGGGGACGGGCGTTTACGAGCAGTACTTC. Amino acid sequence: CASSSVGGTGVYEQYF.

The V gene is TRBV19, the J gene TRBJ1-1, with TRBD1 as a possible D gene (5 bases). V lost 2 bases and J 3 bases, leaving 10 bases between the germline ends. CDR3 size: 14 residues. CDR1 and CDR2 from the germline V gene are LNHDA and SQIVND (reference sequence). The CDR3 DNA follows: TGTGCCAGTAGTATAAAAGGGGCGGACACTGAAGCTTTCTTT. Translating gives CASSIKGADTEAFF.

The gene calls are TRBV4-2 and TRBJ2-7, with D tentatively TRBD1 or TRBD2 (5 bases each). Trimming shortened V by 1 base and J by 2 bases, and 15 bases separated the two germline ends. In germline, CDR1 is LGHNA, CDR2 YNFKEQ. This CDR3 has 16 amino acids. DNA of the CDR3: TGTGCCAGCAGCCAAGGGGGGAATCCACAGGCCTACGAGCAGTACTTC. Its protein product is CASSQGGNPQAYEQYF.

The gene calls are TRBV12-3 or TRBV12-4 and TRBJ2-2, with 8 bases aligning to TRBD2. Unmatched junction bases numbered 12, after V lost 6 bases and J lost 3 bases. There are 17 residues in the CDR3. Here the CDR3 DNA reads TGTGCCAGCAGAGCAGCCCGTGTGCGGGAGGACACCGGGGAGCTGTTTTTT. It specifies CASRAARVREDTGELFF.

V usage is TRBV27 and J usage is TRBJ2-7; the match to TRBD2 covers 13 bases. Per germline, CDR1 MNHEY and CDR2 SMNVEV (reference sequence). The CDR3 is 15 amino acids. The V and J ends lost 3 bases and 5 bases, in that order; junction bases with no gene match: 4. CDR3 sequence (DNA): TGTGCCAGCAGTTTCGGACTAGCGGGGGTCAACGAGCAGTACTTC. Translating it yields CASSFGLAGVNEQYF.

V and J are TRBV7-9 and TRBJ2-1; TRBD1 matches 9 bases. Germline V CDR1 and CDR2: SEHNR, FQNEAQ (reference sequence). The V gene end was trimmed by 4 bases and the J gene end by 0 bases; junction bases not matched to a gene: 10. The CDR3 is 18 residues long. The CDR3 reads CASSYGTGLTSSYNEQFF. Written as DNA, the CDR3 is TGTGCCAGCAGCTACGGGACAGGGCTGACAAGCTCCTACAATGAGCAGTTCTTC.

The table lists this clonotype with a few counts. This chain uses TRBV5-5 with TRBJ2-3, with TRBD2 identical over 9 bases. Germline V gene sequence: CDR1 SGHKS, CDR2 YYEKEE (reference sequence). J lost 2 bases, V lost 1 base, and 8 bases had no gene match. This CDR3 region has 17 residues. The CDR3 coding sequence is TGTGCCAGCAGCTTGATGTTAGCGGGGGCCTACACAGATACGCAGTATTTT. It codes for CASSLMLAGAYTDTQYF.

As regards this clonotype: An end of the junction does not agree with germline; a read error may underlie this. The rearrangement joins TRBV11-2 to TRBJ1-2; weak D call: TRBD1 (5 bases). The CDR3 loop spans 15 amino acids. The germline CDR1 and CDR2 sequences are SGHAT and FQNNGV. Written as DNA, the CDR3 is TGTGCCAGCAGCTTAGGACCGGGACGGCTCTATGGCTTGGGCTTC. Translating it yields CASSLGPGRLYGLGF.

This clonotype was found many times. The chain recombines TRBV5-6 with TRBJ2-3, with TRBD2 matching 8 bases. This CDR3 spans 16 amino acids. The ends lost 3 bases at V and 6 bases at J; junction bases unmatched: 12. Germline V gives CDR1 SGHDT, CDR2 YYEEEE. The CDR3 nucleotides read TGTGCCAGCAGCTCCTTGGGACTAGATGATGGGGATACGCAGTATTTT. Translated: CASSSLGLDDGDTQYF.

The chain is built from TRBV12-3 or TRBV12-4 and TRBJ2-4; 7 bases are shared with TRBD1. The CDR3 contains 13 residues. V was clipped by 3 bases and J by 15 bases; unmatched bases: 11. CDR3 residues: CASSFGDPGQSYF. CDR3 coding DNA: TGTGCCAGCAGTTTCGGGGATCCGGGACAGTCGTACTTC.

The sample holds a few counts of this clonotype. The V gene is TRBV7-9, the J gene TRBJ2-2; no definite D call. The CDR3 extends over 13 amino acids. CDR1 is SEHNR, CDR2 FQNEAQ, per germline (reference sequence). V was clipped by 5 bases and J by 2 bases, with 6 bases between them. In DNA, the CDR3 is TGTGCCAGCAGCCCGGGTAACACCGGGGAGCTGTTTTTT. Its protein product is CASSPGNTGELFF.

As DNA, the CDR3 is TGTGCCAGCAGTGATAGGGTGGGGGATTCCTATGGCTACACCTTC. Its translation: CASSDRVGDSYGYTF. This chain connects TRBV2 to TRBJ1-2, with D perhaps matching TRBD1 (5 bases). CDR1 SNHLY and CDR2 FYNNEI come from the germline V gene. Deletions cut 3 bases from V and 4 bases from J, with 15 bases between. This CDR3 is 15 amino acids long.

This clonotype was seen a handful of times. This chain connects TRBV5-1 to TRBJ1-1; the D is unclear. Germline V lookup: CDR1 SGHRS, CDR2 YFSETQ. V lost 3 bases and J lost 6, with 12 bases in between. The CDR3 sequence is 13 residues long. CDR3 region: CASSSYRAPEAFF. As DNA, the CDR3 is TGCGCCAGCAGCTCCTATCGGGCCCCTGAAGCTTTCTTT.

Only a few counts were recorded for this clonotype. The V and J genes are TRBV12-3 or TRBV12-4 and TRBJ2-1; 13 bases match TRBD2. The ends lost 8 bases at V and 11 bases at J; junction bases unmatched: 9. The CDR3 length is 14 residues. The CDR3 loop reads CASRTGTSGTKQFF. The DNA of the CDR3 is TGTGCCAGCCGAACCGGGACTAGCGGGACCAAGCAGTTCTTC.

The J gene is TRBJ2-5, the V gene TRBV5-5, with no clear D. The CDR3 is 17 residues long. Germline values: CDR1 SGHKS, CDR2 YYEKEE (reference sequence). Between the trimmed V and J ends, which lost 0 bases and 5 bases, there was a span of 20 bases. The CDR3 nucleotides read TGTGCCAGCAGCTTGGCCCCCTTGCGAACAGCTGTGGAGACCCAGTACTTC. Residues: CASSLAPLRTAVETQYF. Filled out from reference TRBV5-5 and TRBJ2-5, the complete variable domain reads DAGVTQSPTHLIKTRGQQVTLRCSPISGHKSVSWYQQVLGQGPQFIFQYYEKEERGRGNFPDRFSARQFPNYSSELNVNALLLGDSALYLCASSLAPLRTAVETQYFGPGTRLLVL.

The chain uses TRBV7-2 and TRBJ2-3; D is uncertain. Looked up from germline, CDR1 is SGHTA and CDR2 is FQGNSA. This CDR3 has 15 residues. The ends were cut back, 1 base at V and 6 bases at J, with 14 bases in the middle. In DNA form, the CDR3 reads TGTGCCAGCAGCTTAGGAAGACCCCGGACGGATACGCAGTATTTT. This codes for CASSLGRPRTDTQYF.

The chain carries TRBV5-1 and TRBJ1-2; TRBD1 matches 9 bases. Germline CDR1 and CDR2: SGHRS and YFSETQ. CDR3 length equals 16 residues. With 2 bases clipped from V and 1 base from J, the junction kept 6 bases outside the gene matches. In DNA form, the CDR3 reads TGCGCCAGCAGCTTAGGGACAGGGCGGAATAACTATGGCTACACCTTC. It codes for CASSLGTGRNNYGYTF. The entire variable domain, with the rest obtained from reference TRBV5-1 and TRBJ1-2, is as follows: KAGVTQTPRYLIKTRGQQVTLSCSPISGHRSVSWYQQTPGQGLQFLFEYFSETQRNKGNFPGRFSGRQFSNSRSEMNVSTLELGDSALYLCASSLGTGRNNYGYTFGSGTRLTVV.

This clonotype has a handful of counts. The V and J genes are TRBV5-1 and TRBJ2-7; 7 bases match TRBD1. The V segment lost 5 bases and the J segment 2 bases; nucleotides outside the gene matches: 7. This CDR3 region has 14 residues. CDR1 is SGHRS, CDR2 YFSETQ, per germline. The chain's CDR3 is CASRTGTATYEQYF. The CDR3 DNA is TGCGCCAGCAGAACCGGGACAGCAACCTACGAGCAGTACTTC.

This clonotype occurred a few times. The CDR3 sequence is CASSSKRGDTQYF. Written as DNA, the CDR3 is TGTGCCAGCAGCTCGAAAAGGGGAGATACGCAGTATTTT. The chain carries TRBV7-8 and TRBJ2-3; possibly TRBD1 for D (5 bases). The CDR3 consists of 13 residues. V dropped 4 bases and J dropped 5 bases, with 10 bases sitting between them. CDR1 is SGHVS and CDR2 is FQNEAQ in the germline V gene.